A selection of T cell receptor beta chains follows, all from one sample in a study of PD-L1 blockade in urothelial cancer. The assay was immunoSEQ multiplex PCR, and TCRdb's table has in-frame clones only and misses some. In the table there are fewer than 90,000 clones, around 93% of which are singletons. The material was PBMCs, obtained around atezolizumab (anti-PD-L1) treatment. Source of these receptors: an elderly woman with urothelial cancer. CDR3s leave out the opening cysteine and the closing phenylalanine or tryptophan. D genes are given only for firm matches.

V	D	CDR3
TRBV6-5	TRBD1	ASRGQVASYEQY
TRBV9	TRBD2	ASSEGLAGYNEQF
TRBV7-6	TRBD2	ASSPGLAGYEQY
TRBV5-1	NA	ASSLEGFSNQPQH
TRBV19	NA	ASSIDPRPNSRGNTIY
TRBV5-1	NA	ASSWRQVESQRELF
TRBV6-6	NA	ASSPPSETQY
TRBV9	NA	ATSRGPNTGELF
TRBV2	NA	ASSQGLASSYNEQF
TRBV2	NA	ASSEWTVGETQY
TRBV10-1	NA	ASSESRVNYGYT
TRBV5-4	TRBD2	ASSLLAAGIYEQY
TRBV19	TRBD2	ASRGAGRSSYNEQF
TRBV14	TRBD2	ASSQAPRGLAGSYEQY
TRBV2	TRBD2	ASTTSGANNEQF
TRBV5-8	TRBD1	ASSRWDRDYGYT
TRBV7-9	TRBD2	ASSLSSGAGRDEQY
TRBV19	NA	ASSIVTGNSGNTIY
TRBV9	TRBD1	ASSYSGSGGGYT
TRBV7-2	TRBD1	ASSLDRGGRYT
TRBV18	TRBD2	ASSPLGGARSEQY
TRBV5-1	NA	ASSPPHTGSLTYNEQF
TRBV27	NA	ASSLVRGQSEKLF
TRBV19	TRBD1	ASSIDSDREEKLF
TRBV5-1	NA	ASSLGIGVNTEAF
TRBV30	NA	AFGNTGELF
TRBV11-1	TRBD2	ASSLVWEGLGNEQF
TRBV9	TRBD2	ASSVEGSGLAGNYNEQF